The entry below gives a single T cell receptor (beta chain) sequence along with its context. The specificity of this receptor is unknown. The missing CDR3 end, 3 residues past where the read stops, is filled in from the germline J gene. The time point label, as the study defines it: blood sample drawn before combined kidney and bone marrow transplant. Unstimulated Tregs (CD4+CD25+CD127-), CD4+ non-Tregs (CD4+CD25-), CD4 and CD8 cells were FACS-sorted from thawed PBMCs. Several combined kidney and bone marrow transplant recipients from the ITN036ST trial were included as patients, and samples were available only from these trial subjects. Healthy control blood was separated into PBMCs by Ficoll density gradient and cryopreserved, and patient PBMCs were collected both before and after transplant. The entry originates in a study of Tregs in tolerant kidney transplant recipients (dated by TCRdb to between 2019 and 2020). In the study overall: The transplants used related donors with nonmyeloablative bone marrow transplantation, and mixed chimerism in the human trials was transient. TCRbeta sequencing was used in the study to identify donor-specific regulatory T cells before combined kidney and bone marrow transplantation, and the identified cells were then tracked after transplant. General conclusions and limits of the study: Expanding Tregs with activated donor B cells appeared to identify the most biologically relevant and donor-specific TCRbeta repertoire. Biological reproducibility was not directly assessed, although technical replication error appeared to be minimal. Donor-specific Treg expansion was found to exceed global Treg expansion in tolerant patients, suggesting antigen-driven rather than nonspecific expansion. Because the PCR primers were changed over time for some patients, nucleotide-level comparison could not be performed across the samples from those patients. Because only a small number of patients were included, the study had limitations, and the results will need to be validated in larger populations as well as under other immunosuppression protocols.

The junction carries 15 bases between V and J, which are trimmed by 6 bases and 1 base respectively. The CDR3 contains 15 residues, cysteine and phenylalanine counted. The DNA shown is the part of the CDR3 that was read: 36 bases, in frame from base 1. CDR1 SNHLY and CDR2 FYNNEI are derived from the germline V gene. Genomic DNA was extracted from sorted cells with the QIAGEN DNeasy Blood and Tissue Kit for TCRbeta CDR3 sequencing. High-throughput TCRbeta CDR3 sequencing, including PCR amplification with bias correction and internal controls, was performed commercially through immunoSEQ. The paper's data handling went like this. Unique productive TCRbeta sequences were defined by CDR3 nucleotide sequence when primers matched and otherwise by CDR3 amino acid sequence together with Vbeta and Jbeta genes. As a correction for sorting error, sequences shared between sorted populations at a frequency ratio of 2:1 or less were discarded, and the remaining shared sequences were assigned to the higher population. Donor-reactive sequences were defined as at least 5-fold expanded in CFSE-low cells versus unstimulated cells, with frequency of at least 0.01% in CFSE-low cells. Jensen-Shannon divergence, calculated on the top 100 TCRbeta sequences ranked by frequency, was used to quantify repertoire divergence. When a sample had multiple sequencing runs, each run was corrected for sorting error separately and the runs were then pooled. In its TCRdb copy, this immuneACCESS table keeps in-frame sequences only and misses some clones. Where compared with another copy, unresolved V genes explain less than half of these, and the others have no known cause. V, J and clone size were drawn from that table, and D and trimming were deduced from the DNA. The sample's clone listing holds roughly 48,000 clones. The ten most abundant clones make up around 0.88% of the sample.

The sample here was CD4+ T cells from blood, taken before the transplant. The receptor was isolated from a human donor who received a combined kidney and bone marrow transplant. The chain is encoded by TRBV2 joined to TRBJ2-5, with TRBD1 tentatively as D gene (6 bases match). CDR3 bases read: TGTGCCAGCAGAGCCACGACAGGTACCCAAGAGACC. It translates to CASRATTGTQET. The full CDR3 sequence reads CASRATTGTQETQYF.